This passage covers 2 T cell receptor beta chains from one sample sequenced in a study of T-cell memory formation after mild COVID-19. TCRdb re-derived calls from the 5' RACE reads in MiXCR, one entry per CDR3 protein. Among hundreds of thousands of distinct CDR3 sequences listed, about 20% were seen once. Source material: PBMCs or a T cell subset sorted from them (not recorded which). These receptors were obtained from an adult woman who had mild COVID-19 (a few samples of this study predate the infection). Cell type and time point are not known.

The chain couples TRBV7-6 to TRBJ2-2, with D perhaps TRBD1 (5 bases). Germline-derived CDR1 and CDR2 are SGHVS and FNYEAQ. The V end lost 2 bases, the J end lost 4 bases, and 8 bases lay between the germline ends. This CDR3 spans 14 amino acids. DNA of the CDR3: TGTGCCAGCAGCTTATCAGGGTCCACCGGGGAGCTGTTTTTT. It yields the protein CASSLSGSTGELFF.

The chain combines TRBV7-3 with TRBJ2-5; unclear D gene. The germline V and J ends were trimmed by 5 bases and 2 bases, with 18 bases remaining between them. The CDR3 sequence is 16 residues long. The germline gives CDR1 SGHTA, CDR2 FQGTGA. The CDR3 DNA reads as TGTGCCAGCAGCCTTTCCGGCCCGGTGTCGCAAGAGACCCAGTACTTC. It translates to CASSLSGPVSQETQYF.